The present T cell receptor (beta chain) was sequenced within a study of T cell changes during pregnancy in multiple sclerosis. The method was immunoSEQ multiplex PCR; TCRdb's version includes in-frame clones alone and lacks a portion of them. The sample yields approximately 9,300 clones, under 85% seen once. This receptor was identified in a female donor in good health, enrolled as a control in a pregnancy study. Material: CD8+ T cells from peripheral blood mononuclear cells, obtained in the third trimester of pregnancy.

CDR3 nucleotide sequence: TGTGCCAGCAGTGACTCAGCAGGGGGCAATCAGCCCCAGCATTTT. Translated, it gives CASSDSAGGNQPQHF. V is TRBV6-4 and J is TRBJ1-5, with D tentatively TRBD1 (6 bases). CDR1 is MRHNA and CDR2 is SNTAGT in the germline V gene. V lost 0 bases to trimming and J lost 2 bases, with 8 bases between them. This CDR3 is 15 amino acids long.